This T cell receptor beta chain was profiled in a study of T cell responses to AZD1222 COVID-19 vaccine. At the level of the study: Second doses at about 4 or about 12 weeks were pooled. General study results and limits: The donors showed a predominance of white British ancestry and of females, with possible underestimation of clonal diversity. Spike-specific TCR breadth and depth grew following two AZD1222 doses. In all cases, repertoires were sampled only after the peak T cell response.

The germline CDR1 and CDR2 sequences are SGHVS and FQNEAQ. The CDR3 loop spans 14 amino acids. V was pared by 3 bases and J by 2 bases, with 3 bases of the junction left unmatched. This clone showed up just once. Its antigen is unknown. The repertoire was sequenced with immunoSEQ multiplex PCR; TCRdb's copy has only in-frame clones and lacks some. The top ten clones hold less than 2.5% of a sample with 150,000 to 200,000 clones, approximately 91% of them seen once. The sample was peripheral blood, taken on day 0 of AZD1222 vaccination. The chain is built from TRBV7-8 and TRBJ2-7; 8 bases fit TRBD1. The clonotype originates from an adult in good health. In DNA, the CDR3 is TGTGCCAGCAGCTTTACGGACAGGGCCTACGAGCAGTACTTC. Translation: CASSFTDRAYEQYF.